The 9 T cell receptor beta chains reported below all come from one sample, sequenced in a study of blood T cell repertoires in COVID-19. Sequencing used immunoSEQ multiplex PCR; TCRdb keeps in-frame clones, though not all of them. The sample lists around 180,000 clones, around 86% occurring once. Sequenced: PBMCs or T cells enriched from blood (not recorded which). The receptors shown here come from a young woman who had recovered from COVID-19.

The chain joins TRBV7-3 to TRBJ1-2, with D unresolved. Per germline, CDR1 SGHTA and CDR2 FQGTGA. This CDR3 spans 14 amino acids. The V and J ends lost 4 bases and 3 bases respectively, with 12 bases between them. As DNA, the CDR3 is TGTGCCAGCAGCTCTGGAGGGAAAGACTATGGCTACACCTTC. It is translated as CASSSGGKDYGYTF.

Only one count was recorded for this clone. The V and J genes are TRBV4-2 and TRBJ1-3, with D unresolved. Trimming removed 5 bases at V and 1 base at J, with 15 bases between. This CDR3 is built from 16 residues. Per the germline V gene, CDR1 is LGHNA and CDR2 is YNFKEQ. The CDR3: CASSTSTTESGNTIYF. DNA of the CDR3: TGTGCCAGCAGCACCTCGACCACAGAATCTGGAAACACCATATATTTT.

DNA of the CDR3: TGTGCCAGCAGCCCCCAAAAACTAGGTCTCGACTACGAGCAGTACTTC. The encoded protein is CASSPQKLGLDYEQYF. This chain uses TRBV5-8 with TRBJ2-7; perhaps TRBD2 as D (5 bases). Per germline, CDR1 SGHTS and CDR2 YDEGEE. V dropped 4 bases and J dropped 3 bases, with 20 bases sitting between them. This CDR3 contains 16 residues.

In DNA form, the CDR3 reads TGTGCCAGCAGTTACCTGGAGATGAACACTGAAGCTTTCTTT. It codes for CASSYLEMNTEAFF. The rearrangement uses TRBV6-5 and TRBJ1-1, with D unclear. Germline CDR1 is MNHEY and CDR2 is SVGAGI. Trimming shortened V by 2 bases and J by 0 bases, and 7 bases separated the two germline ends. The CDR3 length is 14 residues.

V and J are TRBV2 and TRBJ2-2; TRBD1 matches 7 bases. The ends lost 5 bases at V and 5 bases at J; junction bases unmatched: 2. CDR1 and CDR2 from the germline V gene are SNHLY and FYNNEI. There are 13 residues in the CDR3. CDR3 DNA: TGTGCCAGCAGTCGACAGGGAACCGGGGAGCTGTTTTTT. It encodes CASSRQGTGELFF.

J is TRBJ2-1 and V is TRBV6-1; D is undetermined. Germline loops: CDR1 MNHNS, CDR2 SASEGT. CDR3 length equals 14 residues. Trimming shortened V by 2 bases and J by 15 bases, and 20 bases separated the two germline ends. CDR3: CASSETAGFNLRFF. In DNA, the CDR3 is TGTGCCAGCAGTGAAACGGCAGGATTTAACCTTCGGTTCTTC.

The rearrangement links TRBV27 to TRBJ2-7; 8 bases are a match to TRBD1. The V and J ends lost 6 bases and 2 bases, in that order; junction bases with no gene match: 9. Germline lookup yields CDR1 MNHEY and CDR2 SMNVEV (reference sequence). The CDR3 loop spans 15 amino acids. The CDR3 here is CASSSRQGTAYEQYF. As DNA, the CDR3 is TGTGCCAGCAGCAGCCGACAGGGGACCGCCTACGAGCAGTACTTC.

V and J are TRBV7-2 and TRBJ2-7; 7 nucleotides align to TRBD1. This CDR3 has 15 amino acids. Trimming cost V 4 bases and J 7 bases; bases outside gene matches: 13. Germline CDR1 and CDR2: SGHTA and FQGNSA. CDR3 sequence reads: CASSSETGNDGEQYF. The CDR3, as DNA: TGTGCCAGCAGCTCCGAGACAGGGAACGATGGGGAGCAGTACTTC. The complete variable domain, with remaining parts taken from reference TRBV7-2 and TRBJ2-7, reads GAGVSQSPSNKVTEKGKDVELRCDPISGHTALYWYRQSLGQGLEFLIYFQGNSAPDKSGLPSDRFSAERTGGSVSTLTIQRTQQEDSAVYLCASSSETGNDGEQYFGPGTRLTVT.

The gene calls are TRBV3-1 (or the pseudogene TRBV3-2) and TRBJ1-2, with TRBD1 identical over 7 bases. In germline, CDR1 is LGHDT, CDR2 YNNKEL (reference sequence). The CDR3 loop spans 13 amino acids. The V segment lost 6 bases and the J segment 8 bases; nucleotides outside the gene matches: 9. The CDR3 DNA reads as TGTGCCAGCAGTCTCACAGGGGTTGGGGGCTACACCTTC. As protein: CASSLTGVGGYTF.